This T cell receptor beta chain was obtained from a study of CD8+ T cells in alopecia areata. Concerning this clone itself: Its antigen is unidentified.

Extracted RNA was reverse transcribed, and the resulting cDNA served as sequencing template. The method was immunoSEQ multiplex PCR; TCRdb's version includes in-frame clones alone and lacks a portion of them. The sample lists some 150,000 clones; under 60% were seen once. This CDR3 region has 11 residues. V dropped 6 bases and J dropped 9 bases, with 9 bases sitting between them. Germline CDR1 and CDR2: SNHLY and FYNNEI. Lesional scalp punch biopsies and peripheral blood were collected from alopecia areata patients. CD4+ and CD8+ T cells were sorted from PBMCs stained for CD3, CD4 and CD8. Notes on the study in general: Normal scalp showed lower clonality than lesional scalp, especially alopecia totalis/universalis. TCRs were shared less clearly across patients than in mice, possibly for HLA-related reasons.

The sequencing used CD8+ T cells sorted from blood, collected at week 0. This chain uses TRBV2 with TRBJ2-1, with unresolved D. This clonotype originated in a human donor with alopecia areata. CDR3 in DNA: TGTGCCAGCAGAATCCAGGTTGAGCAGTTCTTC. Amino acids: CASRIQVEQFF.